Listed below are T cell receptor beta chains from one sample, sequenced in a study of Graves' ophthalmopathy and Graves' hyperthyroidism. Each CDR3 protein gets one entry after TCRdb re-called the multiplex PCR reads with MiXCR. The repertoire holds around 670,000 distinct CDR3 sequences, with 40% as singletons. Sequencing input: peripheral blood. The source is an adult man with Graves' ophthalmopathy. Both conserved end residues are part of each CDR3. A D gene is named only where the DNA matches it firmly. Clone size, where shown, is once, few, many, or a class for clones that have expanded.

cdr3_nt: TGTGCCAGCAGCGAAGCCGGGACAGGGAGGGGAGGCTACACCTTC; cdr3_aa: CASSEAGTGRGGYTF; clone_size: many; v_call: TRBV9; j_call: TRBJ1-2; d_call: TRBD1
cdr3_nt: TGTGCCAGCAGTCACTCCGGGACAGGGGCGCGCGAGACCCAGTACTTC; cdr3_aa: CASSHSGTGARETQYF; clone_size: NA; v_call: TRBV6-5; j_call: TRBJ2-5; d_call: TRBD1
cdr3_nt: TGTGCCAGCAGTGAAATTGGGGAAAGCAATCAGCCCCAGCATTTT; cdr3_aa: CASSEIGESNQPQHF; clone_size: many; v_call: TRBV2; j_call: TRBJ1-5; d_call: NA
cdr3_nt: TGCGCCAGCAGCCCCGGTGGGGCGGGAGTTAGTCCGTACTTC; cdr3_aa: CASSPGGAGVSPYF; clone_size: few; v_call: TRBV5-1; j_call: TRBJ2-7; d_call: TRBD2
cdr3_nt: TGTGCCAGCAGCTTGCAGGGGGCCTTCCAAGAGACCCAGTACTTC; cdr3_aa: CASSLQGAFQETQYF; clone_size: many; v_call: TRBV7-2; j_call: TRBJ2-5; d_call: TRBD1
cdr3_nt: TGTGCCAGCAGTTACCCAAGGGGGGGGGCGGCCTACGAGCAGTACTTC; cdr3_aa: CASSYPRGGAAYEQYF; clone_size: few; v_call: TRBV25-1; j_call: TRBJ2-7; d_call: NA
cdr3_nt: TGTGCCAGCAGCGTAGGAGGGGGCGGCTATGGCTACACCTTC; cdr3_aa: CASSVGGGGYGYTF; clone_size: many; v_call: TRBV9; j_call: TRBJ1-2; d_call: TRBD1
cdr3_nt: TGTGCCACCAGCTCATGGGGCGGGAGCAATCAGCCCCAGCATTTT; cdr3_aa: CATSSWGGSNQPQHF; clone_size: once; v_call: TRBV24-1; j_call: TRBJ1-5; d_call: NA
cdr3_nt: TGCAGTGCCGCCCCACTTCAACCGGGACAGGGGATCCACGAGCAGTACTTC; cdr3_aa: CSAAPLQPGQGIHEQYF; clone_size: NA; v_call: TRBV20-1; j_call: TRBJ2-7; d_call: TRBD1
cdr3_nt: TGTGCCAGCAGTTACTTAGGGGAGAACCACTATGGCTACACCTTC; cdr3_aa: CASSYLGENHYGYTF; clone_size: few; v_call: TRBV12-3/TRBV12-4; j_call: TRBJ1-2; d_call: NA
cdr3_nt: TGTGCCATCAGTGATGAGGCACAAGAGACCCAGTACTTC; cdr3_aa: CAISDEAQETQYF; clone_size: many; v_call: TRBV10-3; j_call: TRBJ2-5; d_call: NA
cdr3_nt: TGTGCCAGCGGGACTCTCCAGGGCACAGATACGCAGTATTTT; cdr3_aa: CASGTLQGTDTQYF; clone_size: once; v_call: TRBV2; j_call: TRBJ2-3; d_call: NA
cdr3_nt: TGCAGCGCCAATACCCGGGAAAACACTGAAGCTTTCTTT; cdr3_aa: CSANTRENTEAFF; clone_size: NA; v_call: TRBV29-1; j_call: TRBJ1-1; d_call: NA
cdr3_nt: TGTGCCATCAGTGAAGGATATAATTCACCCCTCCACTTT; cdr3_aa: CAISEGYNSPLHF; clone_size: NA; v_call: TRBV10-3; j_call: TRBJ1-6; d_call: NA
cdr3_nt: TGTGCCACCAGCGAAATCGGGGGCACAGATACGCAGTATTTT; cdr3_aa: CATSEIGGTDTQYF; clone_size: few; v_call: TRBV15; j_call: TRBJ2-3; d_call: NA
cdr3_nt: TGCAGTGCTAGTATCAGCGGGATAACCTCCTACGAGCAGTACTTC; cdr3_aa: CSASISGITSYEQYF; clone_size: NA; v_call: TRBV20-1; j_call: TRBJ2-7; d_call: TRBD2
cdr3_nt: TGTGCCAGCAGTGATAGGGACGGGCAGTACTTC; cdr3_aa: CASSDRDGQYF; clone_size: NA; v_call: TRBV25-1; j_call: TRBJ2-7; d_call: NA
cdr3_nt: TGTGCCAGCAGCTTGCCGGACAGGGGGAACTACGAGCAGTACTTC; cdr3_aa: CASSLPDRGNYEQYF; clone_size: few; v_call: TRBV12-1; j_call: TRBJ2-7; d_call: NA
cdr3_nt: TGTGCCAGCAGCTTCTCCAGGGGATCCGAGCAGTACTTC; cdr3_aa: CASSFSRGSEQYF; clone_size: NA; v_call: TRBV7-9; j_call: TRBJ2-7; d_call: NA